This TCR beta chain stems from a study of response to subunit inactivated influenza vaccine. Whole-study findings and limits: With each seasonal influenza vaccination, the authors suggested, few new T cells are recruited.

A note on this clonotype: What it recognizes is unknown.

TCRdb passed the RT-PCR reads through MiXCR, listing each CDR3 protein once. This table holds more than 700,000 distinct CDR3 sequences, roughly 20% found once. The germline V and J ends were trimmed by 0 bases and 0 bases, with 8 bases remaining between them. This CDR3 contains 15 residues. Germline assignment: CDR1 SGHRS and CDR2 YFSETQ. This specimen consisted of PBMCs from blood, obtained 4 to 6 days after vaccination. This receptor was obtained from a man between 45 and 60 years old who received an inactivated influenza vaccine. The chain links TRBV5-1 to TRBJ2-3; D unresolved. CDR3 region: CASSLERRSTDTQYF. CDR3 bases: TGCGCCAGCAGCTTGGAGCGCAGAAGCACAGATACGCAGTATTTT.